This TCR beta chain was identified during a study of response to subunit inactivated influenza vaccine. TCRdb independently ran MiXCR on the RT-PCR reads; one entry per CDR3 protein. This table holds 150,000 to 200,000 distinct CDR3 sequences, 12% found once. V was pared by 2 bases and J by 2 bases, with 4 bases between. The CDR3 runs to 12 residues. Germline CDR1 is SEHNR and CDR2 is FQNEAQ (reference sequence). The sample holds many counts of this clonotype. The data were also submitted as part of a second study, on T cells expressing NK-cell markers. Turning to that study: The TCR beta cDNA came from 5'RACE template switching with UMIs. Four of the donors also had these clonotypes leading their CD3+CD56-NKG2C+ fraction. There remained a lack of clarity about HCMV specificity of expanded NKG2C+ T cell clones.

The sequencing used CD8+ T cells sorted from PBMCs, collected about 13 days after vaccination. This receptor was taken from a man aged 50 to 60 who received an inactivated influenza vaccine. The gene calls are TRBV7-9 and TRBJ2-7; D not certain. CDR3 loop: CASSLMAYEQYF. CDR3 DNA: TGTGCCAGCAGCTTAATGGCCTACGAGCAGTACTTC.